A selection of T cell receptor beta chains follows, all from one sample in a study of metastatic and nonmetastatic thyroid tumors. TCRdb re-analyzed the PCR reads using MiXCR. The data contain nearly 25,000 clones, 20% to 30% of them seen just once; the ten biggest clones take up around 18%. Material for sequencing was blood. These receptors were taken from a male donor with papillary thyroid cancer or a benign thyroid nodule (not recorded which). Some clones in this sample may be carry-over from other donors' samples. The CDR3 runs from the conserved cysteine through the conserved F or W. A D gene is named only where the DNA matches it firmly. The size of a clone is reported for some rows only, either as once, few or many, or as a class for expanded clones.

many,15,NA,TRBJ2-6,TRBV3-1,CASMDTAGGANVLTF,TGTGCCAGCATGGATACTGCAGGTGGGGCCAACGTCCTGACTTTC
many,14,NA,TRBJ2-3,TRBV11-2,CASSPQASTDTQYF,TGTGCCAGCAGCCCCCAGGCTAGCACAGATACGCAGTATTTT
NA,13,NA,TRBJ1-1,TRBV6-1,CATKTAMNSEAFF,TGTGCCACCAAGACAGCGATGAACTCTGAAGCTTTCTTT
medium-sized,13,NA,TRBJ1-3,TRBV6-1,CASSKGSGNTIYF,TGTGCCAGCAGTAAGGGGTCTGGAAACACCATATATTTT
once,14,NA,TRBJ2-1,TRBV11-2,CVSSLPSVANEQFF,TGTGTCAGCAGTTTACCCTCGGTAGCGAATGAGCAGTTCTTC
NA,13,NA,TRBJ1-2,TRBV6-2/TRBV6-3,CASSLQGDYGYTF,TGTGCCAGCAGCTTACAGGGAGATTATGGATACACATTC
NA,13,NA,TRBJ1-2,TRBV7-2,CASSLVRGGLYTF,TGTGCCAGCAGCTTAGTGCGTGGGGGGCTCTACACCTTC
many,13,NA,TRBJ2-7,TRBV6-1,CASTAPGSYEQYF,TGTGCCAGCACCGCTCCGGGCTCCTACGAGCAGTACTTC
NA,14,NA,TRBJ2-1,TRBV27,CASSPAWTYNEQFF,TGTGCCAGCAGTCCAGCCTGGACCTACAATGAGCAGTTCTTC
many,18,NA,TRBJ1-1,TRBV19,CASSRSTVIWTENTEAFF,TGTGCCAGTAGTCGGTCCACAGTAATCTGGACGGAGAACACTGAAGCTTTCTTT
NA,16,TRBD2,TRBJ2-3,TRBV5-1,CARSPLAGGHPDTQYF,TGCGCCAGAAGTCCGCTAGCGGGAGGTCACCCAGATACCCAGTATTTT
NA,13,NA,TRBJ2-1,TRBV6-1,CATNPAWGSEGFF,TGTGCCACCAATCCGGCCTGGGGGAGCGAGGGATTCTTC
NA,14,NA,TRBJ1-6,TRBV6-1,CASSLQGLDSPLHF,TGTGCCAGCAGTTTACAGGGCCTGGATTCACCCCTCCACTTT
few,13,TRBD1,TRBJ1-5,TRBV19,CASIETGHQPQHF,TGTGCCAGTATTGAGACAGGGCATCAGCCCCAGCATTTT
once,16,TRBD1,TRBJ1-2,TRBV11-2,CDSSARDRPLRDGYPF,TGTGACAGCAGCGCCCGGGACAGGCCCCTTAGGGATGGCTACCCCTTC
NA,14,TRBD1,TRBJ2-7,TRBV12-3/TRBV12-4,CASSPVQGFYEQYF,TGTGCCAGCAGTCCGGTACAGGGGTTTTACGAGCAGTACTTC
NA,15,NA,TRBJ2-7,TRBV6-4,CASSDSLRGYHEQYF,TGTGCCAGCAGTGACTCCCTGAGAGGTTACCACGAGCAGTACTTC
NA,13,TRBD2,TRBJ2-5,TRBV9,CASSHVGGETQYF,TGTGCCAGCAGTCATGTGGGAGGGGAGACCCAGTACTTC
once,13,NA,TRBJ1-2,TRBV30,CALNPGAGYGYTF,TGTGCCTTGAATCCTGGAGCGGGCTATGGCTACACCTTC
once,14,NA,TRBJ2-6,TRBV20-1,CSARSPFGANVLNF,TGCAGTGCTAGGTCACCCTTTGGGGCCAACGTCCTGAATTTC
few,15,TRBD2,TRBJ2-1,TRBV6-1,CASSELAGEGDEQFF,TGTGCCAGCAGTGAACTAGCGGGAGAGGGGGATGAGCAGTTCTTC
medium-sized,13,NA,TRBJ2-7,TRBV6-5,CASSYSKGREQYF,TGTGCCAGCAGTTACTCGAAGGGGCGCGAGCAGTACTTC
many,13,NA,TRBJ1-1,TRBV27,CASSFGLNTEAFF,TGTGCCAGCAGTTTTGGTTTGAACACTGAAGCTTTCTTT
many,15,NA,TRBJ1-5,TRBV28,CASSLGRGGNQPQHF,TGTGCCAGCAGTTTAGGCAGGGGCGGCAATCAGCCCCAGCATTTT
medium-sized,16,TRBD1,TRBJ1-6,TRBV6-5,CASSYYRTGGNSPLHF,TGTGCCAGCAGTTACTACCGGACAGGCGGGAATTCACCCCTCCACTTT
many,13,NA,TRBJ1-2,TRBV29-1,CSVLTGWDYGYTF,TGCAGCGTTTTAACAGGGTGGGACTATGGCTACACCTTC
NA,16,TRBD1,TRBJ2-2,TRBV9,CASSVRTGPGTGELFF,TGTGCCAGCAGCGTGCGGACAGGCCCGGGGACCGGGGAGCTGTTTTTT
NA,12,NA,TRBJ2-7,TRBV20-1,CSARGVPYEQYF,TGCAGTGCTAGAGGAGTCCCCTACGAGCAGTACTTC
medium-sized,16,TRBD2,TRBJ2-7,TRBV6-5,CASSYTLAGPSYEQYF,TGTGCCAGCAGTTACACACTAGCGGGCCCCTCCTACGAGCAGTACTTC
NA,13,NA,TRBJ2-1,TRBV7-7,CASRLGVYNEQFF,TGTGCCAGCAGATTAGGGGTATACAATGAGCAGTTCTTC
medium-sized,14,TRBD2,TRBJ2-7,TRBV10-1,CASSEIAGNREQYF,TGCGCCAGCAGTGAGATAGCGGGGAACAGGGAGCAGTACTTC
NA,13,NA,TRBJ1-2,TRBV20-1,CSARGGGNYGYTF,TGCAGTGCCCGGGGTGGGGGTAACTATGGCTACACCTTC
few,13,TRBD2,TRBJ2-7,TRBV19,CASSSGRGNEQYF,TGTGCCAGTAGTAGCGGGAGGGGAAACGAGCAGTACTTC
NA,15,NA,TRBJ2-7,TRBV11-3,CASSVPWTVTHEQYF,TGTGCCAGCAGCGTCCCGTGGACAGTGACCCACGAGCAGTACTTC
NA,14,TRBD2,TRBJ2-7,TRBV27,CATGSGGSSYEQYF,TGTGCCACCGGGAGCGGGGGTAGTTCCTACGAGCAGTACTTC
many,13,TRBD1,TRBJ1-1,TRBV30,CAWKGTGTSLAFF,TGTGCCTGGAAAGGGACAGGGACTTCTCTAGCTTTCTTT
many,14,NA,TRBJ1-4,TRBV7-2,CASSLVTTNEKLFF,TGTGCCAGCAGCTTAGTTACAACTAATGAAAAACTGTTTTTT
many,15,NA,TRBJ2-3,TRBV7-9,CASSLPSDGRDTQYF,TGTGCCAGCAGCTTGCCCTCGGATGGCCGGGATACGCAGTATTTT
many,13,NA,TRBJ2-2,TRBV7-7,CASSFSGGGELFF,TGTGCCAGCAGCTTCTCCGGGGGCGGGGAGCTGTTTTTT
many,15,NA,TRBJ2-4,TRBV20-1,CSARPLGDSGNIQYF,TGCAGTGCTCGCCCCCTGGGAGATTCGGGGAACATTCAGTACTTC
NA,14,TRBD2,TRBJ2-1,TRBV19,CASSGGLSYNEQFF,TGTGCCAGTAGTGGGGGACTAAGCTACAATGAGCAGTTCTTC
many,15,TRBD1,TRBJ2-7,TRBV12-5,CASGLGRDRGYEQYF,TGCGCTAGTGGTTTGGGCCGGGACAGGGGCTACGAGCAGTACTTC
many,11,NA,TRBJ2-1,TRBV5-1,CASSSGNEQFF,TGCGCCAGCAGCTCCGGGAATGAGCAGTTCTTC
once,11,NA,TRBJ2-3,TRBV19,CPNSIRDTQYF,TGTCCCAATAGTATCAGGGATACGCAGTATTTT
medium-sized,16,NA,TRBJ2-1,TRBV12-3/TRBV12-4,CASSLAGGRVYNEQFF,TGTGCCAGCAGTTTAGCCGGGGGAAGGGTTTACAATGAGCAGTTCTTC
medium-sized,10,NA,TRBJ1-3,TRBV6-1,CASVGNTIYF,TGTGCCAGCGTTGGGAACACCATATATTTT
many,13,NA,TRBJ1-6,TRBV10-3,CATSYEENSPLHF,TGTGCCACCTCCTACGAAGAAAACTCACCCCTCCACTTT
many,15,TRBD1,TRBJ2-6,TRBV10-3,CAIRTGGSGANVLTF,TGTGCCATCAGGACAGGGGGCTCTGGGGCCAACGTCCTGACTTTC
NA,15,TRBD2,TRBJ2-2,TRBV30,CALGLAGVGAGELFF,TGTGCCTTGGGACTAGCGGGAGTTGGCGCCGGGGAGCTGTTTTTT
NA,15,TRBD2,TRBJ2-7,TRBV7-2,CASSLSRLAVYEQYF,TGTGCCAGCAGCTTATCTCGGCTAGCGGTGTACGAGCAGTACTTC
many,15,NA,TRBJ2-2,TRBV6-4,CACGIGVVGTGELFF,TGTGCCTGCGGGATAGGGGTAGTGGGCACCGGGGAGCTGTTTTTT
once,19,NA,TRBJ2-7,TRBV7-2,CASSLAGRSIGVRTYEQYF,TGTGCCAGCAGCTTAGCTGGTAGGAGTATTGGAGTCAGAACCTACGAGCAGTACTTC
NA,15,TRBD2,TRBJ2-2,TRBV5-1,CASSWTSGMNGELFF,TGCGCCAGCAGTTGGACTAGCGGGATGAACGGGGAGCTGTTTTTT
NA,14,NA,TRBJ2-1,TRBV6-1,CASSDYSVGREQFF,TGTGCCAGCAGTGACTACTCGGTAGGTCGAGAGCAGTTCTTC
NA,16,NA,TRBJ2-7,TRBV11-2,CAGTPLGSPWTYEQYF,TGTGCCGGCACCCCCTTGGGCAGCCCGTGGACTTACGAGCAGTACTTC
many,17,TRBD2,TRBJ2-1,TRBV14,CASSRYGAGGPDNEQFF,TGTGCCAGCAGCCGATACGGAGCGGGAGGGCCGGACAATGAGCAGTTCTTC
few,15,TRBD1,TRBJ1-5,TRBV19,CASSRTGTGHQPQHF,TGTGCCAGTAGTAGGACCGGGACAGGTCATCAGCCCCAGCATTTT
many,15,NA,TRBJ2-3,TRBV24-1,CATSEAPWVADTQYF,TGTGCCACCAGTGAGGCCCCTTGGGTAGCAGATACGCAGTATTTT
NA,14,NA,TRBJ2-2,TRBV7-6,CASSLGVLTGELFF,TGTGCCAGCAGCTTGGGGGTGCTCACCGGGGAGCTGTTTTTT